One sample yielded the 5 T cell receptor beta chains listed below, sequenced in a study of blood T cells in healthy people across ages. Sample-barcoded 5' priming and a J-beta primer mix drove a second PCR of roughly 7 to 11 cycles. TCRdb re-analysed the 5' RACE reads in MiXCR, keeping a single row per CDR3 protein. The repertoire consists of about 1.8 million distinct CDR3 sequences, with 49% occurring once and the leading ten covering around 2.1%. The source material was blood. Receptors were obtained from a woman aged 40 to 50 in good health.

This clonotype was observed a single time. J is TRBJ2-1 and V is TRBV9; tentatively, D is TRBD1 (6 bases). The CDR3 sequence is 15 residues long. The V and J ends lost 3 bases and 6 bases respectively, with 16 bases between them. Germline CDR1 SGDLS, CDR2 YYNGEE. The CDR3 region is CASSAAGTRLNEQFF. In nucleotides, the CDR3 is TGTGCCAGCAGCGCCGCCGGGACACGACTCAATGAGCAGTTCTTC.

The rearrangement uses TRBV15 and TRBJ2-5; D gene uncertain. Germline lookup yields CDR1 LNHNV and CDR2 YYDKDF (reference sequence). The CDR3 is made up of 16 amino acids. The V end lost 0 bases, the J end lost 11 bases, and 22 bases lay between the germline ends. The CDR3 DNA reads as TGTGCCACCAGCAGAGAGGCTGCGAATTACTACAATGAGCAGTACTTC. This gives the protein CATSREAANYYNEQYF. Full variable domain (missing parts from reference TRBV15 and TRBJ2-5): DAMVIQNPRYQVTQFGKPVTLSCSQTLNHNVMYWYQQKSSQAPKLLFHYYDKDFNNEADTPDNFQSRRPNTSFCFLDIRSPGLGDTAMYLCATSREAANYYNEQYFGPGTRLLVL.

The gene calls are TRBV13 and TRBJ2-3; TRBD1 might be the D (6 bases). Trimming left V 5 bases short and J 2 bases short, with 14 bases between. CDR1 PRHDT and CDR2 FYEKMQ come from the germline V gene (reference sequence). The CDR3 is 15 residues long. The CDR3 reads CASSQGTLVTDTQYF. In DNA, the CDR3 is TGTGCCAGCAGCCAGGGGACACTAGTCACAGATACGCAGTATTTT.

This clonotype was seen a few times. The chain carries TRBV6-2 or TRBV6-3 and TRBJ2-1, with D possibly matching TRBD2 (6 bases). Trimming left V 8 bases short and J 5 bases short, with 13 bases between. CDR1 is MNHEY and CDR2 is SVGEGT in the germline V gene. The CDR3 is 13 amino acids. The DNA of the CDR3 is TGTGCCAGCCTCGGCGGGGTACACAATGAGCAGTTCTTC. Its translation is CASLGGVHNEQFF.

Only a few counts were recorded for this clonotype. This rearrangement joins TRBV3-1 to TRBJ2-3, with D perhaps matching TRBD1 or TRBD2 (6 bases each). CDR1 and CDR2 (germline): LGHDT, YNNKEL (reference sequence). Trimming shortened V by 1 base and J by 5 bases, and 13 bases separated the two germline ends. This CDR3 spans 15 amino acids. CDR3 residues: CASSQAQGLRDTQYF. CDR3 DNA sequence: TGTGCCAGCAGCCAAGCACAGGGACTTAGAGATACGCAGTATTTT.